This T cell receptor (beta chain) was retrieved from a study of blood T cell repertoires in COVID-19. Study background: T cells, B-cell-depleted T cells, or PBMCs provided the cDNA or gDNA that served as material.

The table came from immunoSEQ multiplex PCR; TCRdb's copy has only in-frame clones and leaves some out. The sample records 250,000 to 300,000 clones, 80% to 85% being singletons. Donors were grouped by their self-reported clinical history. Recovered status in Cohort 3 required two negative PCRs, clearance, or symptom resolution. CDR1 MNHEY and CDR2 SVGEGT come from the germline V gene. Between the trimmed V and J ends, which lost 6 bases and 1 base, there was a span of 9 bases. The CDR3 length is 13 residues. This TCR derives from a man aged 45-65 years who had recovered from COVID-19. Source material: PBMCs or T cells enriched from blood (not recorded which). The chain recombines TRBV6-2 or TRBV6-3 with TRBJ1-2; D is unclear. The DNA of the CDR3 is TGTGCCAGCAGCCCACAGATTAACTATGGCTACACCTTC. Encoded protein: CASSPQINYGYTF.